The subject of this entry is one T cell receptor beta chain. Its antigen is not identified. This specimen belongs to a study of CD8+ T cells in alopecia areata. Whole-study context: Treated patients received oral tofacitinib, 5 to 10 mg twice daily.

The sample's treatment: oral pan-JAK inhibitor, 5-10 mg twice daily. Whole-study findings and limits: Scalp sample data also include resident alphabeta T cells from normal skin.

This CDR3 is 17 amino acids long. V shed 5 bases and J shed 8 bases, with 25 bases lying between them. CDR1 is SGHAT, CDR2 FQNNGV, per germline. As the sequencing template, cDNA was produced by extracting RNA and reverse transcribing it. The repertoire was sequenced with immunoSEQ multiplex PCR; TCRdb's copy has only in-frame clones and lacks some. This table has about 190,000 clones, approximately 60% appearing once. The source was CD4+ T cells sorted from blood, collected at week 4, from a patient treated with tofacitinib. This TCR came from a human donor with alopecia areata. The chain combines TRBV11-2 with TRBJ2-1; D perhaps matches TRBD2 (6 bases). The CDR3 loop reads CASSTGRRRRRSDEQFF. In DNA form, the CDR3 reads TGTGCCAGCAGCACCGGGAGAAGGAGGCGTCGCTCCGATGAGCAGTTCTTC.